One T cell receptor (beta chain) is described in this entry. Its target is unknown. Bulk TCR libraries used previously described methods and listed TCR primers. TCRdb analysed the PCR reads with MiXCR anew, one entry per CDR3 protein. The sample consists of about 640,000 distinct CDR3 sequences, 15% to 20% of them appearing once. This record comes from a study of molecular identifiers for immune sequencing clone quantification. At the level of the study: Across replicate runs, RNA obtained from around 18,000 or 91,000 naive CD8 cells was divided into five, with four undergoing sequencing. Findings of the study overall: The study reportedly detected spiked Jurkat TCR RNA from one cell among around 1 million naive cells.

What was sequenced was naive CD8+ T cells from blood, with Jurkat cell RNA spiked in. Specified subset: FACS-sorted CD8+CD4-CCR7+CD45RA+ naive T cells. This TCR came from a human donor in good health. Some libraries in this study had Jurkat cell RNA spiked in.

CDR3: CASSIDLAKQFF. DNA of the CDR3: TGTGCCAGTAGTATAGATCTGGCTAAGCAGTTCTTC. This chain uses TRBV19 with TRBJ2-1; unclear D gene. This CDR3 has 12 amino acids. Germline values: CDR1 LNHDA, CDR2 SQIVND (reference sequence). V lost 0 bases and J 11 bases, leaving 8 bases between the germline ends. The full variable domain, with the rest looked up from reference TRBV19 and TRBJ2-1, is DGGITQSPKYLFRKEGQNVTLSCEQNLNHDAMYWYRQDPGQGLRLIYYSQIVNDFQKGDIAEGYSVSREKKESFPLTVTSAQKNPTAFYLCASSIDLAKQFFGPGTRLTVL.